This passage covers 8 T cell receptor beta chains from one sample sequenced in a study of OX40 agonist ivuxolimab in advanced cancers. Assay: immunoSEQ multiplex PCR; the TCRdb copy retains only in-frame clones and omits some. The sample yields about 69,000 clones, 80% to 85% seen once. Sequenced material: CD4+ or CD8+ T cells sorted from blood, taken in a trial of the OX40 agonist ivuxolimab. All receptors derive from an adult with an advanced solid tumor such as melanoma, head and neck, liver or kidney cancer.

The chain employs TRBV6-6 and TRBJ1-2; TRBD1 matches 7 bases. Germline loops: CDR1 MNHNY, CDR2 SVGAGI (reference sequence). With 4 bases clipped from V and 7 bases from J, the junction kept 6 bases outside the gene matches. This CDR3 has 13 residues. In nucleotides, the CDR3 is TGTGCCAGCAGTTCGACAGGGCCCAGTGGCTACACCTTC. Its protein is CASSSTGPSGYTF.

The chain has TRBV11-2 and TRBJ1-2; the match to TRBD1 covers 7 bases. This CDR3 spans 16 amino acids. Unmatched junction bases numbered 12, after V lost 0 bases and J lost 8 bases. CDR1 and CDR2 (germline): SGHAT, FQNNGV. Written as DNA, the CDR3 is TGTGCCAGCAGCTTAGAGGCCGGTGTGACAGGGAAGGGCTACACCTTC. Translated, it gives CASSLEAGVTGKGYTF.

This sequence joins TRBV5-1 and TRBJ2-1; perhaps D is TRBD1 or TRBD2 (5 bases each). The germline gives CDR1 SGHRS, CDR2 YFSETQ. Trimming shortened V by 4 bases and J by 2 bases, and 13 bases separated the two germline ends. The CDR3 length is 15 residues. The CDR3 sequence: CASSRSGTTYNEQFF. CDR3 DNA: TGCGCCAGCAGCCGTTCAGGGACCACCTACAATGAGCAGTTCTTC.

CDR3 sequence reads: CASTQQGGGNQPQHF. The CDR3 DNA follows: TGTGCCAGCACCCAACAGGGAGGTGGCAATCAGCCCCAGCATTTT. The gene calls are TRBV6-1 and TRBJ1-5, with TRBD1 as a possible D gene (6 bases). V was shortened by 7 bases and J by 2 bases, with 15 bases between the two germline ends. CDR3 size: 15 residues. Germline CDR1 MNHNS, CDR2 SASEGT.

The J gene is TRBJ2-7, the V gene TRBV21-1. TRBV21-1 is listed as a pseudogene. CDR3 length equals 15 residues. CDR3 sequence reads: CASSKRGPSPYEQYF. The CDR3 DNA sequence: TGTGCCAGCAGCAAACGGGGCCCCTCGCCCTACGAGCAGTACTTC.

This clone was seen just once. The chain has TRBV6-1 and TRBJ1-2; 10 nucleotides match TRBD1. This CDR3 is 14 amino acids long. The germline V gene has CDR1 MNHNS and CDR2 SASEGT. V lost 6 bases and J lost 5; bases outside the gene matches: 6. The CDR3 protein is CASRGGTGVYGYTF. In nucleotides, the CDR3 is TGTGCCAGCAGGGGCGGGACAGGGGTGTATGGCTACACCTTC.

CDR3 protein: CASSLGPNGGNTEAFF. CDR3 coding DNA: TGCGCCAGCAGCTTGGGTCCCAACGGAGGGAACACTGAAGCTTTCTTT. The chain recombines TRBV5-1 with TRBJ1-1; D is uncertain. The CDR3 contains 16 residues. V gave up 0 bases and J gave up 1 base, with 13 bases separating them. Germline V CDR1 and CDR2: SGHRS, YFSETQ.

The CDR3 here is CASSMGGNTGELFF. The CDR3 DNA follows: TGTGCCAGTAGTATGGGGGGGAACACCGGGGAGCTGTTTTTT. V usage is TRBV19 and J usage is TRBJ2-2, with D possibly matching TRBD2 (6 bases). V lost 3 bases and J lost 1, with 6 bases in between. Germline assignment: CDR1 LNHDA and CDR2 SQIVND (reference sequence). CDR3 length: 14 residues.